A selection of T cell receptor beta chains follows, all from one sample in a study of shared clonotypes between healthy human individuals. This table comes from immunoSEQ multiplex PCR, and its TCRdb copy is limited to in-frame clones, with some not included. The sample holds approximately 2.3 million clones, about 92% seen once. Sequencing was carried out using naive CD4+ T cells from PBMCs. All receptors derive from a man aged 18 to 35 in good health. Some clones in this sample may be carry-over from other donors' samples. CDR3s leave out the opening cysteine and the closing phenylalanine or tryptophan. The order of the fields is V gene, J gene, CDR3 protein.

TRBV28	TRBJ2-1	ASSLRLASSYNEQF
TRBV5-6	TRBJ2-2	ASSKTGAARLTGELF
TRBV5-4	TRBJ2-5	ASSLDSRRGLETQY
TRBV5-4	TRBJ2-1	ASSLVWRDYNEQF
TRBV11-2	TRBJ2-1	ASSLAWPAGGRHNEQF
TRBV28	TRBJ1-1	ASRRSSANTEAF
TRBV2	TRBJ2-3	ASMGGPRSADTQY
TRBV5-1	TRBJ1-4	ASSPAVWAGAEKLF
TRBV10-1	TRBJ2-2	ASSATEGMEGTGELF
TRBV29-1	TRBJ2-2	SVELARGGNTGELF
TRBV15	TRBJ2-7	ATSRLRDRSYEQY
TRBV18	TRBJ1-1	ASSPRAGSDTEAF
TRBV4-2	TRBJ2-7	ASSQDLAGEGEQY
TRBV7-2	TRBJ1-1	ASSLAGGEAF
TRBV5-6	TRBJ1-4	ASSQGGTNYEKLF
TRBV7-8	TRBJ2-1	ASSYKAGGPYNEQF
TRBV15	TRBJ1-4	ATSREGRVEKLF
TRBV19	TRBJ2-7	ASSIEGTGRGEQY
TRBV10-3	TRBJ1-5	AATGPNQPQH
TRBV4-1	TRBJ2-5	ASNRGREEETQY
TRBV5-6	TRBJ2-7	ASSPLGGSTSYEQY
TRBV28	TRBJ1-2	ASSLWTGANYGYT
TRBV19	TRBJ2-1	ASSRAGEQF
TRBV4-1	TRBJ2-2	ASSLDGNTGELF
TRBV7-9	TRBJ2-3	ASSLAVDTQY
TRBV5-6	TRBJ1-4	ASSVTGWANEKLF
TRBV6-6	TRBJ2-5	ASSYPYQETQY
TRBV5-4	TRBJ2-5	ASSQDRQETQY
TRBV11-2	TRBJ1-2	ASSLGDGYT
TRBV27	TRBJ1-1	ASSQFGGGSMKAF
TRBV15	TRBJ1-5	ATSRAGTGNQPQH
TRBV18	TRBJ1-5	ASSPETGGGQPQH
TRBV28	TRBJ1-5	ASIFSWQRSGQPQH